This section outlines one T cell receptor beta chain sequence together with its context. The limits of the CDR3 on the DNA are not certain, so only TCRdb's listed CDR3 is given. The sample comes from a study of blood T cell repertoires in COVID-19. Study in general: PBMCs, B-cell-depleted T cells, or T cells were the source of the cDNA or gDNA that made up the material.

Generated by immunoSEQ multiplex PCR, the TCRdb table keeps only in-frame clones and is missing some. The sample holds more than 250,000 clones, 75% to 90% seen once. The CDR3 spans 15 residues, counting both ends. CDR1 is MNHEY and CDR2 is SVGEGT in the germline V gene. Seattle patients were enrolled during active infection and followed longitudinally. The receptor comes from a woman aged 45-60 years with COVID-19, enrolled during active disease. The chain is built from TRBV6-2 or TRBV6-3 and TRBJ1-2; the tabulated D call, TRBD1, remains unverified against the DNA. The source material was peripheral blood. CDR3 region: CASSTSDRGTYGYTF.